The source of this T cell receptor beta chain is a study of T cells in Graves' hyperthyroidism and ophthalmopathy. Findings and caveats of the study: Model output signaled ophthalmopathy a median around 6.9 months ahead of onset. Most clonotypes that expanded in the thyroid above 0.001 also showed up in blood.

Regions amplified from RNA transcripts were the TCR beta CDR3 regions. First-round RT-PCR targeting the TCR CDR3 was performed with the HTBI primer set. TCRdb analysed the multiplex PCR reads with MiXCR anew, one entry per CDR3 protein. The table shows around 400,000 distinct CDR3 sequences, with 13% occurring only once. Absent ophthalmopathy progression within 18 months defined stable Graves' hyperthyroidism. Diagnoses used clinical symptoms, serum thyroxine and TRAb, thyroid ultrasound and orbital computed tomography. From germline, CDR1 is MGHRA and CDR2 YSYEKL. This CDR3 is 14 amino acids long. The V end lost 6 bases, the J end lost 0 bases, and 11 bases lay between the germline ends. Comment on this clonotype: The antigen is unknown.

The clonotype originates from a woman aged 18 to 35 with Graves' hyperthyroidism. Sequences were obtained from blood. This chain connects TRBV4-1 to TRBJ1-1; D is possibly TRBD1 (5 bases). The CDR3 bases are TGCGCCAGCAGGGGGGTCCTCCTGAACACTGAAGCTTTCTTT. Protein sequence: CASRGVLLNTEAFF.